In its sample, the clone carrying this TCR beta chain was seen once. Its specificity is unknown. This sample stems from a study of neoadjuvant anti-PD-1 for oral cavity cancer. Findings and limits, study-wide: Higher pretreatment Treg/Th17 ratios tracked higher pretreatment blood clonality.

Libraries were prepared by immunoSEQ multiplex PCR; TCRdb keeps only in-frame clonotypes and omits some of them. The sample has approximately 17,000 clones; 55% to 75% are singletons. This CDR3 region has 17 residues. Deletions cut 5 bases from V and 4 bases from J, with 21 bases between. Germline V gene lookup returns CDR1 LNHDA and CDR2 SQIVND (reference sequence). Blood cells were analyzed directly, without culture or expansion. The material was PBMCs, obtained before nivolumab (anti-PD-1) treatment. This clonotype was sampled from a person between 40 and 80 years old with oral cavity squamous cell carcinoma. The chain is built from TRBV19 and TRBJ1-5, with D possibly matching TRBD1 (5 bases). The CDR3 DNA follows: TGTGCCAGTAGTCGGGCCTACAGGACGCTGAGAAATCAGCCCCAGCATTTT. Its translation is CASSRAYRTLRNQPQHF.